Below are 32 T cell receptor beta chains sequenced from a single sample in a study of shared clonotypes between healthy human individuals. Profiled with immunoSEQ multiplex PCR; TCRdb holds only in-frame clones, not every one. The data contain 2 million to 2.5 million clones, approximately 94% of them singletons. In the naive CD8 group, cells lacked CD45RO and were positively selected for CCR7, so terminally differentiated effector memory CD45RA+ cells were left out. Material: naive CD8+ T cells from PBMCs. Every receptor here comes from a man younger than 35 in good health. Some clones in this sample may be carry-over from other donors' samples.

V is TRBV19 and J is TRBJ1-1, with 10 bases identical to TRBD1. Germline V gene data show CDR1 as LNHDA and CDR2 as SQIVND (reference sequence). The junction had 10 bases not matched to a gene; V was cut back by 8 bases and J by 1 base. CDR3 length: 16 amino acids. The CDR3 nucleotides are TGTGCCAGTGGGACCGGGACAGGGGCAAGGAACACTGAAGCTTTCTTT. Translated: CASGTGTGARNTEAFF.

The gene calls are TRBV28 and TRBJ2-1, with D possibly being TRBD2 (5 bases). V was trimmed by 9 bases and J by 0 bases, leaving 12 bases between them. Germline V CDR1 and CDR2: MDHEN, SYDVKM. The CDR3 sequence is 14 residues long. CDR3 sequence: CASSDSHSYNEQFF. CDR3 nucleotide sequence: TGTGCCAGTTCGGACTCACACTCCTACAATGAGCAGTTCTTC.

In this sample, this clone turned up a few times. The CDR3 is CASSVGDGKNTEAFF. Here the CDR3 DNA reads TGTGCCAGCAGCGTTGGGGACGGCAAGAACACTGAAGCTTTCTTT. J is TRBJ1-1 and V is TRBV9, with D perhaps TRBD1 (5 bases). The germline V gene has CDR1 SGDLS and CDR2 YYNGEE. The CDR3 totals 15 residues. Trimming took off 2 bases at V and 1 base at J, with 12 bases between the two ends.

The chain links TRBV16 to TRBJ1-5; D possibly corresponds to TRBD1 (5 bases). The V gene's germline CDR1 is KGHSY and CDR2 FQNENV. The CDR3 extends over 16 amino acids. V dropped 0 bases and J dropped 7 bases, with 16 bases sitting between them. CDR3 amino acids: CASSQSRTQMEQPQHF. For the CDR3, the DNA is TGTGCCAGCAGCCAATCAAGGACACAAATGGAGCAGCCCCAGCATTTT.

The chain is built from TRBV7-2 and TRBJ1-1, with 7 bases aligning to TRBD1. The CDR3 extends over 14 amino acids. J gave up 0 bases and V 6 bases, and 4 bases lay outside the gene matches. Germline V gene sequence: CDR1 SGHTA, CDR2 FQGNSA. The CDR3 region is CASRTGQMNTEAFF. CDR3 in DNA: TGTGCCAGCAGAACGGGACAGATGAACACTGAAGCTTTCTTT.

The CDR3 DNA is TGCGCCAGCAGTGGAAAAGGCCGTGACGACTACGAGCAGTACTTC. This translates into CASSGKGRDDYEQYF. The gene calls are TRBV10-1 and TRBJ2-7; D remains unclear. This CDR3 is built from 15 residues. The V end was cut by 4 bases, the J end by 3 bases, with 16 bases between. CDR1 is WNHNN, CDR2 SYGVQD, per germline (reference sequence).

With respect to this clone: The same CDR3 can be traced to other DNA sequences in this sample. This chain links TRBV9 with TRBJ2-2; D gene unclear. From germline, CDR1 is SGDLS and CDR2 YYNGEE. The V gene lost 0 bases and the J gene lost 7 bases, with 1 base spanning the gap. The CDR3 sequence is 11 residues long. CDR3 loop: CASSVGGELFF. The CDR3 DNA reads as TGTGCCAGCAGCGTAGGCGGGGAGCTGTTTTTT.

The chain has TRBV29-1 and TRBJ2-7; no clear D gene. CDR1 is SQVTM, CDR2 ANQGSEA, per germline. The ends were cut back, 7 bases at V and 3 bases at J, with 10 bases in the middle. The CDR3 spans 11 residues. CDR3 amino acids: CSAGSNYEQYF. CDR3 DNA sequence: TGCAGCGCAGGATCGAACTACGAGCAGTACTTC.

This clone was seen a handful of times. The CDR3 region is CASSQDGYQPQHF. CDR3 DNA sequence: TGTGCCAGCAGCCAGGACGGCTATCAGCCCCAGCATTTT. The chain recombines TRBV7-9 with TRBJ1-5; D gene uncertain. CDR3 length equals 13 residues. V gave up 5 bases and J gave up 5 bases, with 10 bases separating them. From germline, CDR1 is SEHNR and CDR2 FQNEAQ (reference sequence).

V is TRBV5-4 and J is TRBJ2-7; D perhaps matches TRBD1 (6 bases). Germline V lookup: CDR1 SGHNT, CDR2 YYREEE (reference sequence). V dropped 3 bases and J dropped 3 bases, with 10 bases sitting between them. The CDR3 loop spans 13 amino acids. The chain's CDR3 is CASSSGGYYEQYF. The DNA of the CDR3 is TGTGCCAGCAGCTCTGGGGGCTACTACGAGCAGTACTTC.

This clone appeared once. The chain links TRBV27 to TRBJ2-3; D is possibly TRBD1 or TRBD2 (5 bases each). V was pared by 5 bases and J by 0 bases, with 15 bases between. Germline assignment: CDR1 MNHEY and CDR2 SMNVEV (reference sequence). The CDR3 totals 16 residues. CDR3 DNA sequence: TGTGCCAGCAGTACCGAGGGGAGAACTAGCACAGATACGCAGTATTTT. Translated: CASSTEGRTSTDTQYF.

The chain carries TRBV5-5 and TRBJ1-2; TRBD1 aligns across 7 bases. The CDR3 sequence is 15 residues long. Germline CDR1 is SGHKS and CDR2 is YYEKEE (reference sequence). Trimming at V came to 0 bases and at J to 3 bases, leaving 5 bases not matched to a gene. The chain's CDR3 is CASSLGQGGYYGYTF. The DNA for the CDR3 is TGTGCCAGCAGCTTGGGACAGGGTGGTTACTATGGCTACACCTTC.

As for this clone: This specimen includes other DNA sequences encoding the same CDR3. The V gene is TRBV27, the J gene TRBJ2-7; TRBD1 or TRBD2 may be the D gene (5 bases each). V dropped 2 bases and J dropped 3 bases, with 8 bases sitting between them. The CDR3 loop spans 13 amino acids. Germline V CDR1 and CDR2: MNHEY, SMNVEV (reference sequence). The DNA for the CDR3 is TGTGCCAGCAGTTTAGGGACCCACTACGAGCAGTACTTC. Translated: CASSLGTHYEQYF.

This chain uses TRBV7-9 with TRBJ2-5; unclear D gene. The CDR3 is 13 residues long. The V gene lost 5 bases and the J gene lost 5 bases, with 12 bases spanning the gap. Germline V lookup: CDR1 SEHNR, CDR2 FQNEAQ (reference sequence). CDR3 sequence: CASSAARTETQYF. CDR3 nucleotide sequence: TGTGCCAGCAGCGCCGCCCGGACGGAGACCCAGTACTTC.

The V and J genes are TRBV11-2 and TRBJ2-1; D is uncertain. The V and J ends lost 0 bases and 7 bases respectively, with 10 bases between them. Per the germline V gene, CDR1 is SGHAT and CDR2 is FQNNGV. The CDR3 has 14 amino acids. The CDR3 DNA reads TGTGCCAGCAGCTTAGATTTCAGAGTTAATGAGCAGTTCTTC. Amino acids: CASSLDFRVNEQFF.

The chain recombines TRBV7-9 with TRBJ1-2; 7 nucleotides line up with TRBD1. CDR3 length: 16 amino acids. CDR1 and CDR2 from the germline V gene are SEHNR and FQNEAQ (reference sequence). V dropped 6 bases and J dropped 0; count of bases not matched to a gene: 10. Written as DNA, the CDR3 is TGTGCCAGCAGGAATACCGGGACAGAGACTAACTATGGCTACACCTTC. Its translation: CASRNTGTETNYGYTF.

The chain couples TRBV6-1 to TRBJ2-5; 9 bases align to TRBD2. Unmatched junction bases numbered 14, after V lost 2 bases and J lost 4 bases. CDR3 length: 18 residues. Germline CDR1 reads MNHNS; CDR2 reads SASEGT. The CDR3 is CASSEITSGLGLVETQYF. The CDR3 region has the DNA TGTGCCAGCAGTGAAATCACTAGCGGGTTAGGGTTGGTAGAGACCCAGTACTTC.

The chain links TRBV27 to TRBJ2-7; perhaps TRBD2 as D (6 bases). This CDR3 region has 15 residues. From germline, CDR1 is MNHEY and CDR2 SMNVEV (reference sequence). V dropped 2 bases and J dropped 2 bases, with 13 bases sitting between them. Here the CDR3 DNA reads TGTGCCAGCAGTTTAGCGGGGTTCAGTCCCTACGAGCAGTACTTC. It is translated as CASSLAGFSPYEQYF.

J is TRBJ2-5 and V is TRBV5-1; TRBD1 might be the D (6 bases). From germline, CDR1 is SGHRS and CDR2 YFSETQ. The CDR3 totals 15 residues. V was cut by 5 bases and J by 7 bases, with 21 bases left in between. The CDR3 loop is CASRRIQGSAVTQYF. The CDR3 DNA is TGCGCCAGCAGGCGGATACAGGGCTCCGCGGTGACCCAGTACTTC.

The chain links TRBV5-5 to TRBJ1-2; TRBD1 might be the D (6 bases). Trimming pared 4 bases from V and 6 bases from J, leaving 22 bases between. The CDR3 contains 16 residues. Germline CDR1 and CDR2: SGHKS and YYEKEE (reference sequence). In DNA form, the CDR3 reads TGTGCCAGCAGCCCCCTCCCATCCGGGACACCGAATGGCTACACCTTC. Protein sequence: CASSPLPSGTPNGYTF.

The gene calls are TRBV18 and TRBJ2-7; 11 nucleotides line up with TRBD2. The germline V gene has CDR1 KGHSH and CDR2 LQKENI. The CDR3 is made up of 15 amino acids. V lost 2 bases to trimming and J lost 4 bases; unmatched junction nucleotides: 4. CDR3 protein: CASSPVTSGIYEQYF. CDR3 DNA sequence: TGTGCCAGCTCACCAGTGACTAGCGGGATTTACGAGCAGTACTTC.

The chain carries TRBV6-5 and TRBJ2-5, with D unresolved. V lost 6 bases, J lost 5 bases, and 19 bases lay in between. Germline V lookup: CDR1 MNHEY, CDR2 SVGAGI. The CDR3 length is 15 residues. CDR3 sequence (DNA): TGTGCCAGCAGCCTAAACTTTCAACTGGGGGAGACCCAGTACTTC. Its protein product is CASSLNFQLGETQYF.

The chain joins TRBV4-3 to TRBJ1-4; possible D gene TRBD1, 5 bases. With 8 bases removed from V and 6 bases from J, the gap between germline ends came to 22 bases. The CDR3 totals 16 residues. Germline CDR1 reads LGHNA; CDR2 reads YSLEER. The CDR3 is CASGPAWGVVYEKLFF. The CDR3 DNA is TGCGCCAGCGGCCCGGCCTGGGGGGTCGTGTATGAAAAACTGTTTTTT.

This clone appeared a single time. The V gene is TRBV7-9, the J gene TRBJ1-5, with TRBD1 identical over 7 bases. This CDR3 spans 12 amino acids. V lost 8 bases, J lost 7 bases, and 5 bases stayed unmatched. Germline V gene sequence: CDR1 SEHNR, CDR2 FQNEAQ (reference sequence). CDR3 bases: TGTGCCAGCCGCCAGGGGGGCCAGCCCCAGCATTTT. This codes for CASRQGGQPQHF. Based on the CDR3 plus reference TRBV7-9 and TRBJ1-5, the full variable domain is DTGVSQNPRHKITKRGQNVTFRCDPISEHNRLYWYRQTLGQGPEFLTYFQNEAQLEKSRLLSDRFSAERPKGSFSTLEIQRTEQGDSAMYLCASRQGGQPQHFGDGTRLSIL.

This clone was counted a single time. This chain links TRBV7-8 with TRBJ1-5; 9 bases fit TRBD1. This CDR3 spans 16 amino acids. The V segment lost 4 bases and the J segment 0 bases; nucleotides outside the gene matches: 4. Germline CDR1 and CDR2: SGHVS and FQNEAQ. CDR3 nucleotide sequence: TGTGCCAGCAGCTCCTGGACAGGGGCTAGCAATCAGCCCCAGCATTTT. It specifies CASSSWTGASNQPQHF. Full variable domain (outside the CDR3, taken from reference TRBV7-8 and TRBJ1-5): GAGVSQSPRYKVAKRGQDVALRCDPISGHVSLFWYQQALGQGPEFLTYFQNEAQLDKSGLPSDRFFAERPEGSVSTLKIQRTQQEDSAVYLCASSSWTGASNQPQHFGDGTRLSIL.

CDR3 sequence: CASAGVSGTDTGELFF. CDR3 DNA: TGTGCCAGCGCTGGAGTTAGCGGGACAGACACCGGGGAGCTGTTTTTT. The rearrangement uses TRBV5-6 and TRBJ2-2; tentative D call: TRBD2 (8 bases). The V and J ends lost 7 bases and 3 bases respectively, with 19 bases between them. CDR1 is SGHDT, CDR2 YYEEEE, per germline. The CDR3 covers 16 residues.

The chain recombines TRBV7-9 with TRBJ2-3; 8 nucleotides line up with TRBD2. Per the germline V gene, CDR1 is SEHNR and CDR2 is FQNEAQ (reference sequence). V lost 4 bases, J lost 6 bases, and 12 bases stayed unmatched. The CDR3 loop spans 16 amino acids. The CDR3 sequence is CASSSSSGSQWDTQYF. The DNA of the CDR3 is TGTGCCAGCAGCTCATCAAGCGGGAGTCAATGGGATACGCAGTATTTT.

The chain has TRBV7-9 and TRBJ2-6; D call uncertain. Germline values: CDR1 SEHNR, CDR2 FQNEAQ (reference sequence). V was pared by 5 bases and J by 2 bases, with 16 bases between. The CDR3 sequence is 17 residues long. For the CDR3, the DNA is TGTGCCAGCAGCCCAGAGGTAGAGGAAGCTGGGGCCAACGTCCTGACTTTC. Translation: CASSPEVEEAGANVLTF.

This chain uses TRBV11-2 with TRBJ1-2; no firm D call. The germline V gene encodes CDR1 SGHAT and CDR2 FQNNGV. Trimming took 4 bases from V and 0 from J, leaving 12 bases between them. This CDR3 is built from 15 residues. The CDR3, as DNA: TGTGCCAGCAGCTCCCGGACGGCCCCTAACTATGGCTACACCTTC. Residues: CASSSRTAPNYGYTF.

V and J are TRBV7-9 and TRBJ1-6, with a tentative D call TRBD1 (5 bases). Trimming took off 1 base at V and 10 bases at J, with 14 bases between the two ends. CDR1 is SEHNR and CDR2 is FQNEAQ in the germline V gene (reference sequence). This CDR3 contains 15 residues. CDR3 nucleotides: TGTGCCAGCAGCTTAGATCAGTATGGGGCCTCACCCCTCCACTTT. This gives the protein CASSLDQYGASPLHF. Based on the CDR3 plus reference TRBV7-9 and TRBJ1-6, the full variable domain is DTGVSQNPRHKITKRGQNVTFRCDPISEHNRLYWYRQTLGQGPEFLTYFQNEAQLEKSRLLSDRFSAERPKGSFSTLEIQRTEQGDSAMYLCASSLDQYGASPLHFGNGTRLTVT.

The chain links TRBV6-6 to TRBJ2-7; D is perhaps TRBD1 (6 bases). The CDR3 extends over 14 amino acids. V gave up 4 bases and J gave up 0 bases, with 10 bases separating them. In germline, CDR1 is MNHNY, CDR2 SVGAGI (reference sequence). The CDR3 protein is CASSWTASSYEQYF. Written as DNA, the CDR3 is TGTGCCAGCAGTTGGACAGCGAGCTCCTACGAGCAGTACTTC.

J is TRBJ2-1 and V is TRBV25-1, with TRBD1 as a possible D gene (6 bases). Deletions cut 3 bases from V and 2 bases from J, with 14 bases between. Germline CDR1 MGHDK, CDR2 SYGVNS. This CDR3 has 16 amino acids. The CDR3 region is CASSDLTGPAYNEQFF. The CDR3 coding sequence is TGTGCCAGCAGTGATTTGACAGGCCCGGCCTACAATGAGCAGTTCTTC.